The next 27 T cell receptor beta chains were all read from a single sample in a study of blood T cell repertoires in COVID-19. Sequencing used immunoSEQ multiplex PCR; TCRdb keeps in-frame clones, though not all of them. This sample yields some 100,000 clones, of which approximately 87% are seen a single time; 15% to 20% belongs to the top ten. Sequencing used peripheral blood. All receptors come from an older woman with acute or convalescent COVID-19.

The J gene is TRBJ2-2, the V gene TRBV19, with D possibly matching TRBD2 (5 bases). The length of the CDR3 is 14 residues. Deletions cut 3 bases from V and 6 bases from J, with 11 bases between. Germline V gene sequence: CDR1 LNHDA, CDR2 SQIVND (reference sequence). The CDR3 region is CASSIRGPAGELFF. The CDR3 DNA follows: TGTGCCAGTAGTATCCGCGGGCCGGCCGGGGAGCTGTTTTTT.

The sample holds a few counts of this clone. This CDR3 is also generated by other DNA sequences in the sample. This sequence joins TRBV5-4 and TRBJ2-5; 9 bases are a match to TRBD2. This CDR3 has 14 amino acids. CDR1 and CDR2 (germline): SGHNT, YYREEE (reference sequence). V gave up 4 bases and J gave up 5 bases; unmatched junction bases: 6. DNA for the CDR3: TGTGCCAGCAGCGCGGGGGGGAGTCAGGAGACCCAGTACTTC. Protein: CASSAGGSQETQYF.

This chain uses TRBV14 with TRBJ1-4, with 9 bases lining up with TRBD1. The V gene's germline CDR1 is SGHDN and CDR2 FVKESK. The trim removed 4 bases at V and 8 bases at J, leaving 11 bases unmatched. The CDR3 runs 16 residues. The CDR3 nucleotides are TGTGCCAGCAGCCTTCGAACGGGACAGGGTAGAGAAAAACTGTTTTTT. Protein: CASSLRTGQGREKLFF.

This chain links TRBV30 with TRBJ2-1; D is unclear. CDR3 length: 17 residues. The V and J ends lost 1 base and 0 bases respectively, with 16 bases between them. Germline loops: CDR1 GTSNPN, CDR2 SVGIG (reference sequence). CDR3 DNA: TGTGCCTGGAGTGGCCCTGATGGGCCGAGCTCCTACAATGAGCAGTTCTTC. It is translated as CAWSGPDGPSSYNEQFF.

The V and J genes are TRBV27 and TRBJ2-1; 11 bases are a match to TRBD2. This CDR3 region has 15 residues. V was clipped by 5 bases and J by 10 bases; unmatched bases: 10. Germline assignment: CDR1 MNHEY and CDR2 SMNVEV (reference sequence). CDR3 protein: CASSVLAGALSEQFF. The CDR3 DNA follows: TGTGCCAGCAGTGTACTAGCGGGAGCCTTGTCCGAGCAGTTCTTC.

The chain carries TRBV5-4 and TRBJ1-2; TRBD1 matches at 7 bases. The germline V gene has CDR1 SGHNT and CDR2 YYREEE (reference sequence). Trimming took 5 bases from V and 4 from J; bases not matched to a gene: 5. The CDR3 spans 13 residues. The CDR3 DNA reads TGTGCCAGCAGGGTCGACAGGGCCTATGGCTACACCTTC. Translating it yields CASRVDRAYGYTF.

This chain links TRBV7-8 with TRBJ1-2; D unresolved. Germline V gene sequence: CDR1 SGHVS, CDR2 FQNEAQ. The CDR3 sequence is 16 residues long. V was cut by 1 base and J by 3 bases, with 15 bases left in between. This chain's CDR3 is CASSLGKHPGHYGYTF. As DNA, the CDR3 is TGTGCCAGCAGCTTAGGCAAACATCCGGGTCACTATGGCTACACCTTC. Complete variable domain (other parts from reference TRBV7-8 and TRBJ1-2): GAGVSQSPRYKVAKRGQDVALRCDPISGHVSLFWYQQALGQGPEFLTYFQNEAQLDKSGLPSDRFFAERPEGSVSTLKIQRTQQEDSAVYLCASSLGKHPGHYGYTFGSGTRLTVV.

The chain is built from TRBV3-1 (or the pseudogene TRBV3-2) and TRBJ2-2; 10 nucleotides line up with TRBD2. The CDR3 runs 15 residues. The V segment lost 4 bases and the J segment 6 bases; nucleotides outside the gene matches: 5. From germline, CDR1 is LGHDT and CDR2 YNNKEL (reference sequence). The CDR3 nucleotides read TGTGCCAGCAGCCCTAGCGGGAGAAGGTCCGGGGAGCTGTTTTTT. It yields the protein CASSPSGRRSGELFF.

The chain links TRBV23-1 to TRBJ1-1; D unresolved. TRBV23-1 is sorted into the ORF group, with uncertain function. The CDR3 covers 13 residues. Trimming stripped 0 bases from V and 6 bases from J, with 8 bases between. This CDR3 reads CASSQSEGAEAFF. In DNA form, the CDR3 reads TGCGCCAGCAGTCAATCGGAGGGAGCTGAAGCTTTCTTT.

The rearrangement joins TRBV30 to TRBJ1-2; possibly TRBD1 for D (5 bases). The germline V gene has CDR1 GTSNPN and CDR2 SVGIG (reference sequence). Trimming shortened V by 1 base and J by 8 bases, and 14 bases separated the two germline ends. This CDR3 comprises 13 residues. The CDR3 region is CAWSASREEGYTF. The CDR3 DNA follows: TGTGCCTGGAGTGCCTCCAGGGAGGAGGGCTACACCTTC.

This CDR3 is CASSPHKNTEAFF. DNA of the CDR3: TGTGCCAGCAGTCCACATAAGAACACTGAAGCTTTCTTT. The rearrangement uses TRBV28 and TRBJ1-1, with D uncertain. From germline, CDR1 is MDHEN and CDR2 SYDVKM. This CDR3 contains 13 residues. V lost 5 bases and J lost 1, with 8 bases in between.

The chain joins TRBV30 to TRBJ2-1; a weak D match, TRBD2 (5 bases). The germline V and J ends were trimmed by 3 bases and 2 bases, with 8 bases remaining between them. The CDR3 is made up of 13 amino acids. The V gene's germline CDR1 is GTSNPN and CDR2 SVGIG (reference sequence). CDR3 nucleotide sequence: TGTGCCTGGAGAACCGGGGCCTACAATGAGCAGTTCTTC. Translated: CAWRTGAYNEQFF. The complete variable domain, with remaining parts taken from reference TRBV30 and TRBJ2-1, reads SQTIHQWPATLVQPVGSPLSLECTVEGTSNPNLYWYRQAAGRGLQLLFYSVGIGQISSEVPQNLSASRPQDRQFILSSKKLLLSDSGFYLCAWRTGAYNEQFFGPGTRLTVL.

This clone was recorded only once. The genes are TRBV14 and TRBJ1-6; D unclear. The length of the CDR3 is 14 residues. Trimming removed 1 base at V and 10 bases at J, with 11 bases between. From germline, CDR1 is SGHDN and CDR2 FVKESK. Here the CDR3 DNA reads TGTGCCAGCAGCCAAGGGTCACTTCGGTCACCCCTCCACTTT. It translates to CASSQGSLRSPLHF.

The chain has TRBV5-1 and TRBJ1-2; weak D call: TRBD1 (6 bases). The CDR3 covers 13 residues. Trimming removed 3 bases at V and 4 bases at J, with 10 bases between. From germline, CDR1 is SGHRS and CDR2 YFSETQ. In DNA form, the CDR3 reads TGCGCCAGCAGCTCGACAGGCTTCTATGGCTACACCTTC. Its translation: CASSSTGFYGYTF.

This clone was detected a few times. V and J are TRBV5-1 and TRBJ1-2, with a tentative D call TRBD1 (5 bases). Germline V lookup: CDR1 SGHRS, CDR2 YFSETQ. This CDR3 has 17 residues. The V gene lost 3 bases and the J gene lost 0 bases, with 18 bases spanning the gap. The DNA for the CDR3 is TGCGCCAGCAGCTCCAAGACCGACAGCCTTTCTAACTATGGCTACACCTTC. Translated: CASSSKTDSLSNYGYTF.

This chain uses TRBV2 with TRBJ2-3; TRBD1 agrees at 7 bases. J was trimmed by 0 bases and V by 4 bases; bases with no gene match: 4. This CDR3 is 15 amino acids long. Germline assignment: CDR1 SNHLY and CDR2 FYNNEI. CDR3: CASSVRGQSTDTQYF. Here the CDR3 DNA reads TGTGCCAGCAGTGTGAGGGGACAGAGCACAGATACGCAGTATTTT.

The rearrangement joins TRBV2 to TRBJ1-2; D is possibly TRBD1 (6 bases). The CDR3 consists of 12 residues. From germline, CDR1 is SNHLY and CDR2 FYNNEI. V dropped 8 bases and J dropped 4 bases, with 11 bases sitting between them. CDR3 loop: CASQQGPYGYTF. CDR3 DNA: TGTGCCAGCCAACAGGGACCCTATGGCTACACCTTC.

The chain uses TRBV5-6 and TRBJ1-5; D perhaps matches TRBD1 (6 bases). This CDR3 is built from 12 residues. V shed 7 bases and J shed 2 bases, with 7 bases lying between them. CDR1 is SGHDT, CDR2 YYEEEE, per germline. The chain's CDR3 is CASHRGNQPQHF. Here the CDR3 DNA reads TGTGCCAGCCACAGGGGCAATCAGCCCCAGCATTTT.

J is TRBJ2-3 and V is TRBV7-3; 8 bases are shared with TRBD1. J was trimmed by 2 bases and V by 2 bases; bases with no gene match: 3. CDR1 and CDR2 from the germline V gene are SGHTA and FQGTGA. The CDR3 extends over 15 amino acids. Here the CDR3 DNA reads TGTGCCAGCAGCTTAGGACAGGGAATCACAGATACGCAGTATTTT. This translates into CASSLGQGITDTQYF. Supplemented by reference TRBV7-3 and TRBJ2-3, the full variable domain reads GAGVSQTPSNKVTEKGKYVELRCDPISGHTALYWYRQSLGQGPEFLIYFQGTGAADDSGLPNDRFFAVRPEGSVSTLKIQRTERGDSAVYLCASSLGQGITDTQYFGPGTRLTVL.

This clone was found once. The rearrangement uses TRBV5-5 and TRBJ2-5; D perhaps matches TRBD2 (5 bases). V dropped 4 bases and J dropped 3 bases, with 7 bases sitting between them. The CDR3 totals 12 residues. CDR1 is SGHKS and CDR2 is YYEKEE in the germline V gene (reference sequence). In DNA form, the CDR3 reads TGTGCCAGCAGCCGTAGCGAAGAGACCCAGTACTTC. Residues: CASSRSEETQYF.

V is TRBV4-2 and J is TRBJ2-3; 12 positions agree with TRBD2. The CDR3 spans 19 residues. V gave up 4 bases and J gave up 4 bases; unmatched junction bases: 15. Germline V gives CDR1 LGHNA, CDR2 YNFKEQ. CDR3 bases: TGTGCCAGCAGCCCCTTAACTAGCGGGGGGCCCACAGCATCAGATACGCAGTATTTT. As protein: CASSPLTSGGPTASDTQYF.

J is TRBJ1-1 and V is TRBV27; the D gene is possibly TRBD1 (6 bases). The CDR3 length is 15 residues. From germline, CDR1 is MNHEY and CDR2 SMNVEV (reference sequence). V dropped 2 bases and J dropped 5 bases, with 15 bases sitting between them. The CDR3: CASSLEGRGRTEAFF. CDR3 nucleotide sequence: TGTGCCAGCAGTTTAGAGGGCAGGGGAAGGACTGAAGCTTTCTTT.

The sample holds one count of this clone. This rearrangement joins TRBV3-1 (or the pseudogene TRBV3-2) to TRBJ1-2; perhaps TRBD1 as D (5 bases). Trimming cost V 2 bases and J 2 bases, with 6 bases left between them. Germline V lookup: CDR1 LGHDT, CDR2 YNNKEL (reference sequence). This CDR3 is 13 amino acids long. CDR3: CASSQRGNYGYTF. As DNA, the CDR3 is TGTGCCAGCAGCCAACGGGGGAACTATGGCTACACCTTC.

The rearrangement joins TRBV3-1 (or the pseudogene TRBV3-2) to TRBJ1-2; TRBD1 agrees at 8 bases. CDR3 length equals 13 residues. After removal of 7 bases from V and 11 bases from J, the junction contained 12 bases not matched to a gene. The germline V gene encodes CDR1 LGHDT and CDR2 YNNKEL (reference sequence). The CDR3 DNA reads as TGTGCCAGCACGACAGGGGCAGGAATTGTATACACCTTC. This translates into CASTTGAGIVYTF.

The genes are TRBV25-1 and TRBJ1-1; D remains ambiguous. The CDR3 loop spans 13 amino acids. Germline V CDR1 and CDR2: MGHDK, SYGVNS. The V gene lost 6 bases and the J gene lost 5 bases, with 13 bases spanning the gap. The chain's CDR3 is CASSVNIQTEAFF. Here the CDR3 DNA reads TGTGCCAGCAGCGTGAATATTCAGACTGAAGCTTTCTTT.

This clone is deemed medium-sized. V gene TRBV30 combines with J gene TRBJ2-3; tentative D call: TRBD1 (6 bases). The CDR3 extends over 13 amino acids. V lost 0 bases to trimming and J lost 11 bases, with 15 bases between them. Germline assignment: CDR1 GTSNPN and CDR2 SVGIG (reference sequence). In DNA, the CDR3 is TGTGCCTGGAGTGTAGGGACACTAGGGATGCAGTATTTT. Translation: CAWSVGTLGMQYF.

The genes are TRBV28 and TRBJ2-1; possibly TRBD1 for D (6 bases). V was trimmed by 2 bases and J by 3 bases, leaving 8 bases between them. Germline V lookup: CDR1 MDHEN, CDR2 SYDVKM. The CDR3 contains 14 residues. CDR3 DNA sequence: TGTGCCAGCAGTTTAAGACAGGTCTACAATGAGCAGTTCTTC. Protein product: CASSLRQVYNEQFF.